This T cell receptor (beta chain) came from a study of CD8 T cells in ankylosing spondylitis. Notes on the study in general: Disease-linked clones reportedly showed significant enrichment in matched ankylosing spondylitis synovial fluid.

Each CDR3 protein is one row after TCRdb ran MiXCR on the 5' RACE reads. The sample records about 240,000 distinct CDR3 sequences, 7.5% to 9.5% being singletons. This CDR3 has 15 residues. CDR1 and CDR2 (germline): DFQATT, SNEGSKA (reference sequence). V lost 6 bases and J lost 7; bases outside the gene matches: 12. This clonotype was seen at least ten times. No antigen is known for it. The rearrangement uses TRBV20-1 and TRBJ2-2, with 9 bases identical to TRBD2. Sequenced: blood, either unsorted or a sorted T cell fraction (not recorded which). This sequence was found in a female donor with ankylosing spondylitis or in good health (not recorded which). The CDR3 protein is CSASGGRAIGGELFF. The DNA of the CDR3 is TGCAGTGCGAGTGGCGGGAGGGCCATCGGCGGGGAGCTGTTTTTT.